This TCR beta chain was identified in a study of Tregs in tolerant kidney transplant recipients. Related graft donors supplied nonmyeloablative bone marrow transplants, and mixed chimerism was transient. Unstimulated regulatory T cells (CD4+CD25+CD127-), CD4+CD25- non-regulatory cells, CD4 and CD8 cells were FACS-sorted from thawed PBMCs. Broader study findings: Antigen-driven expansion was suggested because donor-specific Tregs expanded more than all Tregs in tolerant patients. No direct test of biological reproducibility was done here. Changing PCR primers prevented nucleotide comparison between some patients' samples.

Details on this clone: Its specificity is not known.

Method: immunoSEQ multiplex PCR; TCRdb's copy keeps in-frame clones and lacks some. The sample holds some 30,000 clones. The sequence came from a human patient who received a combined kidney and bone marrow transplant. Some T cells may be the graft donor's. This specimen consisted of CD4+ T cells from blood (PBMCs), obtained 24 months after the transplant.

CDR3 bases read: TGTGCCATCAGTCAGGGGGCTAGCGGAGACAATGAG. Amino acid sequence: CAISQGASGDNE. The whole CDR3 region reads CAISQGASGDNEQFF. The genes are TRBV10-3 and TRBJ2-1; TRBD1 is a possible D gene (8 bases). The missing CDR3 end, 3 residues past where the read stops, is filled in from the germline J gene. The CDR3 is 15 residues long. V shed 5 bases and J shed 5 bases, with 16 bases lying between them. Germline CDR1 reads ENHRY; CDR2 reads SYGVKD.